This T cell receptor beta chain was documented in a study of blood T cell repertoires in COVID-19. Assignments of participants to cohorts depended upon their own reported clinical history. Donors in Cohort 3 who had recovered were those with two negative PCRs, healthcare professional clearance, or resolution of their symptoms. The CDR3 runs 15 residues. Trimming cost V 6 bases and J 0 bases; bases outside gene matches: 7. The V gene's germline CDR1 is MGHDK and CDR2 SYGVNS. The authors' processing: Estimation of nucleated cell counts was performed using reference gene primer amplification. Some clones are missing from TCRdb's copy, which holds only in-frame ones; the method was immunoSEQ multiplex PCR. The DNA was the basis for D and trimming; V, J and clone size are from that table. The repertoire consists of around 46,000 clones, with around 87% occurring once and the leading ten covering approximately 3.1%.

This TCR came from a woman between 45 and 60 years old who had recovered from COVID-19. This chain joins TRBV25-1 and TRBJ2-7, with 8 bases lining up with TRBD1. The sequenced material came from PBMCs or T cells enriched from blood (not recorded which). The CDR3 bases are TGTGCCAGCAGCAGGTCCGGACAGGGCTCCTACGAGCAGTACTTC. Its translation: CASSRSGQGSYEQYF.